The next 5 T cell receptor beta chains were all read from a single sample in a study of T cell repertoires in cytomegalovirus infection. TCRdb recomputed calls from the reads with MiXCR, one row per CDR3 protein. Here the sample spans about 920,000 distinct CDR3 sequences, approximately 32% being singletons. Antigens for these TCRs are unknown. This specimen was cultured CD8+ T cells from PBMCs, taken from culture after CMV antigen stimulation. The receptors here all came from a human donor in good health (CMV status not recorded). Some clones in this sample may be carry-over from other donors' samples.

This clonotype was detected a few times. The chain couples TRBV7-9 to TRBJ1-4, with 10 bases identical to TRBD1. Germline V CDR1 and CDR2: SEHNR, FQNEAQ (reference sequence). V lost 6 bases and J lost 6; bases outside the gene matches: 7. The CDR3 has 15 residues. CDR3: CASRRDRGRDEKLFF. The CDR3 DNA sequence: TGTGCCAGCAGGCGGGACAGGGGTAGGGATGAAAAACTGTTTTTT.

The chain couples TRBV14 to TRBJ2-5; TRBD1 is a possible D gene (6 bases). V gave up 2 bases and J gave up 1 base, with 17 bases separating them. The CDR3 loop spans 17 amino acids. Germline V gene sequence: CDR1 SGHDN, CDR2 FVKESK. The DNA of the CDR3 is TGTGCCAGCAGCCAAAGTTTACAGGGAATTTCCCAAGAGACCCAGTACTTC. Its protein product is CASSQSLQGISQETQYF. Using reference TRBV14 and TRBJ2-5 for the parts outside the CDR3, the full variable domain is EAGVTQFPSHSVIEKGQTVTLRCDPISGHDNLYWYRRVMGKEIKFLLHFVKESKQDESGMPNNRFLAERTGGTYSTLKVQPAELEDSGVYFCASSQSLQGISQETQYFGPGTRLLVL.

This clonotype was counted only a few times. The CDR3 here is CSVLDNNYGYTF. The CDR3 nucleotides read TGCAGCGTTCTGGACAACAACTATGGCTACACCTTC. The V call is TRBV29-1, the J call TRBJ1-2; D might be TRBD1 (5 bases). This CDR3 region has 12 residues. In germline, CDR1 is SQVTM, CDR2 ANQGSEA. The ends were cut back, 5 bases at V and 2 bases at J, with 9 bases in the middle. The entire variable domain, with the rest obtained from reference TRBV29-1 and TRBJ1-2, is as follows: SAVISQKPSRDICQRGTSLTIQCQVDSQVTMMFWYRQQPGQSLTLIATANQGSEATYESGFVIDKFPISRPNLTFSTLTVSNMSPEDSSIYLCSVLDNNYGYTFGSGTRLTVV.

This clonotype turned up a few times. V and J are TRBV15 and TRBJ1-1; no definite D call. The CDR3 loop spans 16 amino acids. Trimming pared 0 bases from V and 3 bases from J, leaving 14 bases between. Germline V lookup: CDR1 LNHNV, CDR2 YYDKDF (reference sequence). The chain's CDR3 is CATSRDDEGSDTEAFF. The CDR3 nucleotides read TGTGCCACCAGCAGAGATGATGAGGGTTCGGACACTGAAGCTTTCTTT.

The sample holds a few counts of this clonotype. The CDR3 protein is CASRPENNEQFF. In DNA, the CDR3 is TGCGCCAGCAGACCGGAGAACAATGAGCAGTTCTTC. This chain links TRBV5-1 with TRBJ2-1; D gene ambiguous. The CDR3 is 12 amino acids. Germline CDR1 is SGHRS and CDR2 is YFSETQ. V was cut by 5 bases and J by 5 bases, with 8 bases left in between.